This TCR beta chain was documented in a study of T cells in Graves' hyperthyroidism and ophthalmopathy. The CDR3 has 18 residues. CDR1 is SEHNR, CDR2 FQNEAQ, per germline (reference sequence). V lost 4 bases to trimming and J lost 0 bases; unmatched junction nucleotides: 11. This clonotype was seen more than once but under ten times. TCR beta CDR3 sequences were amplified from RNA transcripts. With the HTBI primer set, the TCR CDR3 went through a first round of RT-PCR. TCRdb re-called the multiplex PCR reads with MiXCR, one entry per CDR3 protein. The profile covers roughly 570,000 distinct CDR3 sequences, with 15% to 19% appearing a single time and 6.5% to 8% taken by the ten largest.

The chain employs TRBV7-9 and TRBJ1-4, with 7 positions matching TRBD1. The source is a woman in her twenties or thirties with Graves' hyperthyroidism. Sequences were obtained from blood. The CDR3 DNA is TGTGCCAGCAGCTGGAGGACAGGCGGGTTGGCAACTAATGAAAAACTGTTTTTT. This translates into CASSWRTGGLATNEKLFF.